These 2 T cell receptor beta chains were sequenced from one sample in a study of T cells in Graves' hyperthyroidism and ophthalmopathy. RNA transcripts gave rise to amplified TCR beta CDR3 regions. First-round RT-PCR targeting the TCR CDR3 was performed with the HTBI primer set. MiXCR, applied by TCRdb to the multiplex PCR reads, yields one record per CDR3 protein. This table has under 350,000 distinct CDR3 sequences, about 15% appearing once. The sequenced material came from blood. These TCRs come from a woman between 55 and 75 years old with Graves' ophthalmopathy.

This clonotype was counted ten times or more. V gene TRBV12-3 or TRBV12-4 combines with J gene TRBJ2-7; 8 nucleotides line up with TRBD2. The V and J ends lost 6 bases and 1 base, in that order; junction bases with no gene match: 5. The length of the CDR3 is 14 residues. The chain's CDR3 is CASSRGGWSYEQYF. CDR3 in DNA: TGTGCCAGCAGCCGCGGGGGGTGGTCCTACGAGCAGTACTTC.

The chain recombines TRBV30 with TRBJ1-4; D is unclear. In germline, CDR1 is GTSNPN, CDR2 SVGIG (reference sequence). This CDR3 has 13 residues. V lost 1 base and J lost 5, with 8 bases in between. The CDR3, as DNA: TGTGCCTGGAGTGCGAGAGGGAATGAAAAACTGTTTTTT. Residues: CAWSARGNEKLFF.